This is a list of T cell receptor beta chains from one sample in a study of regulatory T cells in long-lasting Graves disease. TCRdb re-called the multiplex PCR reads through MiXCR, storing one row per CDR3 protein. The table includes some 220,000 distinct CDR3 sequences, approximately 18% detected once. These data were likewise used in another study, on T cells in Graves' hyperthyroidism and ophthalmopathy.

Sequenced material: peripheral blood mononuclear cells (PBMCs), taken at new diagnosis, from a patient treated with antithyroid drugs. These TCRs come from a woman in her 30s with Graves disease. Both conserved end residues are part of each CDR3. D genes are given only for firm matches. Part of the rows lack a size; the others show once, few, many or a class for expanded clones.

>TRBV12-5|NA|few|TRBJ1-5
TGTGCTAGTGGTTCCAAGCCCCCGTTGAATCAGCCCCAGCATTTT
CASGSKPPLNQPQHF
>TRBV20-1|TRBD1|many|TRBJ2-7
TGCAGTGCTTCTCGGACAGGGGTCGAGCAGTACTTC
CSASRTGVEQYF
>TRBV12-3/TRBV12-4|NA|many|TRBJ2-3
TGTGCCAGCAGTACCCAAATCACAGATACGCAGTATTTT
CASSTQITDTQYF
>TRBV7-9|TRBD1|many|TRBJ1-3
TGTGCCAGCAGCTATGGGACAGGGCAAGGAAACACCATATATTTT
CASSYGTGQGNTIYF
>TRBV19|NA|few|TRBJ1-1
TGTGCCAGTTCAAGACAGAACGGCGGGACTGAAGCTTTCTTT
CASSRQNGGTEAFF
>TRBV28|NA|many|TRBJ1-1
TGTGCCAGCAAATCAGGGACCACTGAAGCTTTCTTT
CASKSGTTEAFF
>TRBV5-1|NA|many|TRBJ2-7
TGCGCCAGCAGCTTGGCCCCACCCTACGAGCAGTACTTC
CASSLAPPYEQYF
>TRBV6-5|NA|NA|TRBJ2-7
TGTGCCAGCAGTTCTGGGGTAGGCGAGCAGTACTTC
CASSSGVGEQYF
>TRBV6-1|NA|few|TRBJ1-4
TGTGCCAGGGGAGCAGGGAGGACGTGTAATGAAAAACTGTTTTTT
CARGAGRTCNEKLFF
>TRBV30|TRBD1|many|TRBJ2-1
TGTGCCTGGAGTCTACAGGGGAATGAGCAGTTCTTC
CAWSLQGNEQFF
>TRBV29-1|TRBD2|many|TRBJ2-5
TGCAGCGTTCCCCTAGCGGGGCCGCAAGAGACCCAGTACTTC
CSVPLAGPQETQYF
>TRBV6-2/TRBV6-3|NA|many|TRBJ2-1
TGTGCCAGCAGTTACAGGAGGGGGGATGAGCAGTTCTTC
CASSYRRGDEQFF
>TRBV2|NA|many|TRBJ2-1
TGTGCCAGCAGTTCTCTCCCGGGGGCCTACAATGAGCAGTTCTTC
CASSSLPGAYNEQFF
>TRBV5-1|NA|many|TRBJ1-1
TGCGCCAGCAGCCCCCAACCGGGGAACACTGAAGCTTTCTTT
CASSPQPGNTEAFF
>TRBV20-1|NA|many|TRBJ1-2
TGCGCCCTTAGGGAGTCTAACTATGGCTACACCTTC
CALRESNYGYTF
>TRBV20-1|NA|many|TRBJ2-3
TGCAGTGCTCCGGGACGGACAGATACGCAGTATTTT
CSAPGRTDTQYF
>TRBV9|NA|many|TRBJ1-2
TGTGCCAGCAGCGTATCCTACAGGGATGGCTACACCTTC
CASSVSYRDGYTF
>TRBV2|TRBD1|many|TRBJ1-5
TGTGCCAGCAGTGACTTACAGGGGAGCAATCAGCCCCAGCATTTT
CASSDLQGSNQPQHF
>TRBV24-1|NA|NA|TRBJ2-5
TGTGCCACCAGTGAACGGTACCAAGAGACCCAGTACTTC
CATSERYQETQYF
>TRBV5-1|NA|many|TRBJ2-3
TGCGCCAGCCAAAGAGGTTTACAATTCACAGATACGCAGTATTTT
CASQRGLQFTDTQYF
>TRBV28|NA|many|TRBJ1-1
TGTGCCAGCAGCCGCGCTAGTATGAACACTGAAGCTTTCTTT
CASSRASMNTEAFF
>TRBV18|NA|many|TRBJ1-2
TGTGCCAGCTCACCACGGGAAAGGGGGGACACTATTAATGGCTACACCTTC
CASSPRERGDTINGYTF
>TRBV27|NA|many|TRBJ2-5
TGTGCCAGCAGTCCCACCCCGGGAAGGGGGGAGACCCAGTACTTC
CASSPTPGRGETQYF
>TRBV5-6|TRBD1|few|TRBJ2-7
TGTGCCAGCAGCTTGGAACAGGGGGACCTCACCTACGAGCAGTACTTC
CASSLEQGDLTYEQYF
>TRBV6-1|NA|many|TRBJ2-7
TGTGCCAGCAGTCGCGATGGGGACCGATCCATGGAGCAGTACTTC
CASSRDGDRSMEQYF
>TRBV28|NA|once|TRBJ2-3
TGTGCCAGCAGTCCCAAGGGGGGGGGCCGCGCTACGCAGTATTTT
CASSPKGGGRATQYF
>TRBV30|NA|many|TRBJ1-3
TGTGCCTGGGACAGCTCTGGAAACACCATATATTTT
CAWDSSGNTIYF
>TRBV5-1|NA|many|TRBJ2-5
TGCGCCAGCAGCTTGGCTCTAACAGGGAGCTTCCAAGAGACCCAGTACTTC
CASSLALTGSFQETQYF
>TRBV19|TRBD1|many|TRBJ1-2
TGTGCCAGTAGTATACTCTCCTGGACAGGGACCCGTGGCTACACCTTC
CASSILSWTGTRGYTF
>TRBV30|NA|many|TRBJ2-3
TGTGCCTGGAGTGGGACAGACACAGATACGCAGTATTTT
CAWSGTDTDTQYF
>TRBV7-9|NA|many|TRBJ2-3
TGTGCCAGCAGCGTAAGGATCTCGGATACGCAGTATTTT
CASSVRISDTQYF
>TRBV7-3|NA|many|TRBJ1-1
TGTGCCAGCAGCAGAAACAGGAACACTGAAGCTTTCTTT
CASSRNRNTEAFF
>TRBV19|NA|NA|TRBJ2-7
TGTGCCAGTAGTATTAGGACAGACTCCTACGAGCAGTACTTC
CASSIRTDSYEQYF
>TRBV20-1|NA|many|TRBJ2-5
TGCAGTGCTCAGGTTTATCCCGATTCCCGGGGGATTCCCCAAGAGACCCAGTACTTC
CSAQVYPDSRGIPQETQYF
>TRBV20-1|TRBD1|many|TRBJ1-1
TGCAGTGCTAGAGATCCCAACAGGGGGCATAATGAAGCTTTCTTT
CSARDPNRGHNEAFF
>TRBV30|NA|NA|TRBJ1-2
TGTGCCTGGACAATAGGCATCGCCTTTGGCTACACCTTC
CAWTIGIAFGYTF
>TRBV27|NA|many|TRBJ1-2
TGTGCCAGCAGTCCAGGAGGGGGTTCCTATGGCTACACCTTC
CASSPGGGSYGYTF
>TRBV28|NA|many|TRBJ2-5
TGTGCCAGCAGTTTAGATCTCGGCAGCGAAGAGACCCAGTACTTC
CASSLDLGSEETQYF
>TRBV19|TRBD1|many|TRBJ1-4
TGTGCCAGTAGTGCCGGACAGGGGGCAACTAATGAAAAACTGTTTTTT
CASSAGQGATNEKLFF
>TRBV11-1|TRBD1|NA|TRBJ1-1
TGTGCCAGCAGTTCGACAGGGACCACTGAAGCTTTCTTT
CASSSTGTTEAFF
>TRBV6-5|NA|few|TRBJ2-3
TGTGCCAGCAGTTATGAAGGGGCTTTTAGGGATACGCAGTCTTTT
CASSYEGAFRDTQSF
>TRBV7-9|NA|many|TRBJ2-7
TGTGCCAGCAGCTTAGTAGCTCCCACCTACGAGCAGTACTTC
CASSLVAPTYEQYF
>TRBV5-1|NA|many|TRBJ1-6
TGCGCCAGCAGCTTGGGACACGGAGACAATTCACCCCTCCACTTT
CASSLGHGDNSPLHF
>TRBV30|NA|few|TRBJ2-7
TGTGCCTGGAGCGGGACTCTTTATTACGAGCAGTACTTC
CAWSGTLYYEQYF
>TRBV5-1|TRBD1|many|TRBJ2-1
TGCGCCAGCAGCCTCGGACAGGCCTACAATGAGCAGTTCTTC
CASSLGQAYNEQFF